These 25 T cell receptor beta chains were sequenced from one sample in a study of PD-L1 blockade in urothelial cancer. Produced via immunoSEQ multiplex PCR; TCRdb's table is partial and in-frame only. The repertoire holds about 110,000 clones, with 75% to 95% as singletons. As to time point: peripheral blood 6 weeks after treatment start. Sample: PBMCs, taken around atezolizumab (anti-PD-L1) treatment. The receptors were gathered from a man in his sixties with urothelial cancer.

This clone was recorded a few times. V and J are TRBV7-3 and TRBJ1-1; D remains unclear. The CDR3 sequence is 16 residues long. The V end was cut by 1 base, the J end by 4 bases, with 16 bases between. Germline V lookup: CDR1 SGHTA, CDR2 FQGTGA. The CDR3 reads CASSLMAGREGTEAFF. The CDR3 nucleotides are TGTGCCAGCAGCTTAATGGCAGGTCGAGAGGGCACTGAAGCTTTCTTT.

This rearrangement joins TRBV4-3 to TRBJ1-4; no clear D. Trimming stripped 0 bases from V and 11 bases from J, with 19 bases between. From germline, CDR1 is LGHNA and CDR2 YSLEER. CDR3 size: 16 residues. The CDR3 DNA sequence: TGCGCCAGCAGCCAAGAGAGTTGGCCGGCAGGTACTAAACTGTTTTTT. This translates into CASSQESWPAGTKLFF.

The chain joins TRBV14 to TRBJ1-6; D possibly corresponds to TRBD1 (6 bases). The ends were cut back, 4 bases at V and 10 bases at J, with 14 bases in the middle. Germline assignment: CDR1 SGHDN and CDR2 FVKESK. The CDR3 is made up of 14 amino acids. The CDR3 DNA reads TGTGCCAGCAGCCCCACCAGGGGTGACTCACCCCTCCACTTT. The encoded protein is CASSPTRGDSPLHF.

The chain carries TRBV9 and TRBJ1-5; 8 bases line up with TRBD1. The CDR3 has 15 residues. CDR1 and CDR2 from the germline V gene are SGDLS and YYNGEE. V shed 4 bases, J shed 6 bases, and the junction held 9 bases outside the gene matches. CDR3 in DNA: TGTGCCAGCAGCACGACCGACAGGGGAAGTCAGCCCCAGCATTTT. As protein: CASSTTDRGSQPQHF. Variable domain in full (rest from reference TRBV9 and TRBJ1-5): DSGVTQTPKHLITATGQRVTLRCSPRSGDLSVYWYQQSLDQGLQFLIQYYNGEERAKGNILERFSAQQFPDLHSELNLSSLELGDSALYFCASSTTDRGSQPQHFGDGTRLSIL.

V usage is TRBV28 and J usage is TRBJ1-1, with D maybe TRBD1 (6 bases). This CDR3 region has 13 residues. V was clipped by 8 bases and J by 8 bases, with 18 bases between them. Germline values: CDR1 MDHEN, CDR2 SYDVKM. CDR3 sequence (DNA): TGTGCCAGCGGCTATCATACAGGGAGCGAAGCTTTCTTT. Its translation: CASGYHTGSEAFF.

This clone was seen only a few times. The gene calls are TRBV9 and TRBJ2-1; D is perhaps TRBD1 (6 bases). The length of the CDR3 is 17 residues. Trimming stripped 0 bases from V and 0 bases from J, with 13 bases between. Germline V gene lookup returns CDR1 SGDLS and CDR2 YYNGEE. CDR3 DNA sequence: TGTGCCAGCAGCGTAGCTCGCAGGGGTTACTCCTACAATGAGCAGTTCTTC. Its protein is CASSVARRGYSYNEQFF. Full variable domain (outside the CDR3, taken from reference TRBV9 and TRBJ2-1): DSGVTQTPKHLITATGQRVTLRCSPRSGDLSVYWYQQSLDQGLQFLIQYYNGEERAKGNILERFSAQQFPDLHSELNLSSLELGDSALYFCASSVARRGYSYNEQFFGPGTRLTVL.

V is TRBV21-1 and J is TRBJ1-2; the D call TRBD1 from the table was never checked on the DNA. TRBV21-1 is designated a pseudogene. The CDR3 contains 16 residues. The CDR3 region has the DNA TGTGCCAGCAGCAAAGCCGTGACAGCTACTAACTATGGCTACACCTTC. This sequence encodes CASSKAVTATNYGYTF.

With regard to this clone: The sample holds other DNA sequences that translate to the same CDR3. The chain has TRBV19 and TRBJ2-1, with 9 positions matching TRBD2. The trim removed 7 bases at V and 3 bases at J, leaving 1 base unmatched. CDR1 is LNHDA, CDR2 SQIVND, per germline (reference sequence). The CDR3 covers 13 residues. The CDR3 nucleotides read TGTGCCAGTAAAGCGGGAGGCTACAATGAGCAGTTCTTC. As protein: CASKAGGYNEQFF.

This sequence joins TRBV7-3 and TRBJ1-6; D not resolved. The CDR3 loop spans 14 amino acids. The germline V gene encodes CDR1 SGHTA and CDR2 FQGTGA. V was cut by 1 base and J by 7 bases, with 8 bases left in between. CDR3 sequence reads: CASSLIGGNSPLHF. The CDR3 DNA reads as TGTGCCAGCAGCTTAATCGGCGGAAATTCACCCCTCCACTTT.

V gene TRBV6-4 combines with J gene TRBJ1-5, with TRBD1 matching 11 bases. The V segment lost 7 bases and the J segment 1 base; nucleotides outside the gene matches: 15. From germline, CDR1 is MRHNA and CDR2 SNTAGT. This CDR3 spans 19 amino acids. CDR3 DNA sequence: TGTGCCAGCAAGACTTCCCTCCGGGGACAGGGGGTCAGCAATCAGCCCCAGCATTTT. This codes for CASKTSLRGQGVSNQPQHF.

V gene TRBV2 combines with J gene TRBJ1-4; a weak D match, TRBD1 (6 bases). CDR3 length: 12 residues. V was pared by 7 bases and J by 5 bases, with 8 bases between. Looked up from germline, CDR1 is SNHLY and CDR2 is FYNNEI. CDR3 sequence: CASNGQNEKLFF. In DNA, the CDR3 is TGTGCCAGCAATGGACAGAATGAAAAACTGTTTTTT. Full variable domain (rest looked up from reference TRBV2 and TRBJ1-4): EPEVTQTPSHQVTQMGQEVILRCVPISNHLYFYWYRQILGQKVEFLVSFYNNEISEKSEIFDDQFSVERPDGSNFTLKIRSTKLEDSAMYFCASNGQNEKLFFGSGTQLSVL.

The chain combines TRBV7-8 with TRBJ1-5, with unresolved D. Germline V gives CDR1 SGHVS, CDR2 FQNEAQ. Deletions cut 4 bases from V and 3 bases from J, with 13 bases between. The CDR3 has 15 amino acids. As DNA, the CDR3 is TGTGCCAGCAGCTCTGGACCGGGATTCAATCAGCCCCAGCATTTT. Amino acid sequence: CASSSGPGFNQPQHF.

The V and J genes are TRBV18 and TRBJ2-5; no reliable D call. This CDR3 spans 12 amino acids. Germline V gene sequence: CDR1 KGHSH, CDR2 LQKENI. The V end lost 3 bases, the J end lost 0 bases, and 2 bases lay between the germline ends. The CDR3: CASSPNQETQYF. The CDR3, as DNA: TGTGCCAGCTCACCCAACCAAGAGACCCAGTACTTC.

This rearrangement joins TRBV6-5 to TRBJ1-1; maybe TRBD1 (5 bases). CDR1 and CDR2 from the germline V gene are MNHEY and SVGAGI. V was shortened by 0 bases and J by 4 bases, with 9 bases between the two germline ends. The CDR3 is made up of 14 amino acids. The CDR3 is CASSYSRQITEAFF. DNA for the CDR3: TGTGCCAGCAGTTACTCGAGACAGATCACTGAAGCTTTCTTT.

The V and J genes are TRBV16 and TRBJ2-1, with D possibly being TRBD2 (6 bases). Trimming pared 9 bases from V and 9 bases from J, leaving 15 bases between. This CDR3 is built from 12 residues. Germline loops: CDR1 KGHSY, CDR2 FQNENV. CDR3: CASSASGGEQFF. The CDR3 nucleotides are TGTGCCAGTTCAGCGTCCGGGGGTGAGCAGTTCTTC.

The sample holds a few counts of this clone. The chain recombines TRBV5-4 with TRBJ2-4; the match to TRBD1 covers 10 bases. Germline V gene data show CDR1 as SGHNT and CDR2 as YYREEE (reference sequence). The V gene end was trimmed by 2 bases and the J gene end by 6 bases; junction bases not matched to a gene: 5. There are 15 residues in the CDR3. The CDR3 loop reads CASSFERDRGNIQYF. CDR3 nucleotides: TGTGCCAGCAGCTTCGAACGGGACAGGGGAAACATTCAGTACTTC.

The chain has TRBV5-1 and TRBJ2-1; 7 bases line up with TRBD1. This CDR3 comprises 16 residues. CDR1 is SGHRS and CDR2 is YFSETQ in the germline V gene. V was pared by 2 bases and J by 0 bases, with 5 bases of the junction left unmatched. The DNA of the CDR3 is TGCGCCAGCAGCTTACGAGGGGGCACCTCCTACAATGAGCAGTTCTTC. Translation gives CASSLRGGTSYNEQFF. The complete variable domain, with remaining parts taken from reference TRBV5-1 and TRBJ2-1, reads KAGVTQTPRYLIKTRGQQVTLSCSPISGHRSVSWYQQTPGQGLQFLFEYFSETQRNKGNFPGRFSGRQFSNSRSEMNVSTLELGDSALYLCASSLRGGTSYNEQFFGPGTRLTVL.

V usage is TRBV4-3 and J usage is TRBJ2-3; D not certain. CDR3 length: 13 amino acids. The V gene's germline CDR1 is LGHNA and CDR2 YSLEER. The ends were cut back, 2 bases at V and 6 bases at J, with 9 bases in the middle. The CDR3 loop reads CASSQSQSDTQYF. CDR3 bases: TGCGCCAGCAGCCAATCACAGTCGGATACGCAGTATTTT.

This CDR3 reads CASTGDWGAYNEQFF. CDR3 coding DNA: TGTGCCAGCACCGGGGACTGGGGGGCCTACAATGAGCAGTTCTTC. The chain has TRBV7-2 and TRBJ2-1, with D tentatively TRBD2 (6 bases). V dropped 7 bases and J dropped 2 bases, with 15 bases sitting between them. This CDR3 comprises 15 residues. Per the germline V gene, CDR1 is SGHTA and CDR2 is FQGNSA.

The rearrangement links TRBV28 to TRBJ1-4; D gene unclear. The CDR3 runs 15 residues. In germline, CDR1 is MDHEN, CDR2 SYDVKM. The germline V and J ends were trimmed by 4 bases and 2 bases, with 11 bases remaining between them. CDR3 loop: CASSSVGVTNEKLFF. As DNA, the CDR3 is TGTGCCAGCAGTTCCGTCGGAGTGACTAATGAAAAACTGTTTTTT.

DNA of the CDR3: TGTGCCAGCAGGATCTTGGACACCCTTCCCTACGAGCAGTACTTC. This encodes CASRILDTLPYEQYF. This chain links TRBV6-1 with TRBJ2-7, with D maybe TRBD1 (5 bases). CDR1 and CDR2 from the germline V gene are MNHNS and SASEGT. The CDR3 has 15 amino acids. Trimming pared 6 bases from V and 2 bases from J, leaving 17 bases between.

This chain links TRBV6-1 with TRBJ2-2, with D possibly TRBD1 on 6 matching bases. CDR1 and CDR2 (germline): MNHNS, SASEGT. V was shortened by 3 bases and J by 5 bases, with 13 bases between the two germline ends. The CDR3 is 15 amino acids. CDR3 residues: CASSDQPTGTGELFF. For the CDR3, the DNA is TGTGCCAGCAGTGACCAACCCACAGGGACCGGGGAGCTGTTTTTT.

The rearrangement links TRBV5-1 to TRBJ1-5, with D unresolved. Trimming removed 0 bases from V and 1 base from J, with 5 bases in between. The CDR3 length is 14 residues. The V gene's germline CDR1 is SGHRS and CDR2 YFSETQ. The CDR3 sequence: CASSLGSSNQPQHF. The CDR3 DNA is TGCGCCAGCAGCTTGGGAAGCAGCAATCAGCCCCAGCATTTT.

The chain couples TRBV6-5 to TRBJ2-1, with D unresolved. CDR1 MNHEY and CDR2 SVGAGI come from the germline V gene. The CDR3 has 11 residues. Trimming stripped 7 bases from V and 4 bases from J, with 5 bases between. The CDR3 loop reads CASTSYNEQFF. CDR3 bases: TGTGCCAGCACTTCTTACAATGAGCAGTTCTTC.

The chain uses TRBV7-2 and TRBJ1-6, with TRBD1 as a possible D gene (5 bases). Germline CDR1 reads SGHTA; CDR2 reads FQGNSA. The CDR3 is 15 amino acids. The ends were cut back, 4 bases at V and 8 bases at J, with 15 bases in the middle. CDR3 sequence (DNA): TGTGCCAGCAGCTCCTCACAGGAGCCCTATTCACCCCTCCACTTT. Its translation: CASSSSQEPYSPLHF.